This record concerns one TCR beta chain sequence. The antigen is not known. Method: immunoSEQ multiplex PCR; TCRdb's copy keeps in-frame clones and lacks some. Here the sample spans about 1.1 million clones, 70% to 85% being singletons. The CDR3 spans 14 residues. V trimming: 5 bases; J trimming: 8 bases; junction bases outside the gene matches: 11. The germline gives CDR1 SGHDT, CDR2 YYEEEE. The data were obtained in a study of shared clonotypes between healthy human individuals. Whole-study findings and limits: Donors were few, which limited the genetic and exposure-history diversity represented. Relative to their counterparts shared across all four donors, non-shared clonotypes exhibited diminished generation probabilities.

Donors were healthy HIV-negative adults without recent acute infections or vaccinations. The rearrangement joins TRBV5-6 to TRBJ1-2; TRBD1 matches at 8 bases. The source of this sequence is a man aged 18 to 29 in good health. Some clones in this sample may be carry-over from other donors' samples. Material for sequencing was memory CD4+ T cells from PBMCs. Subset noted: CD45RA-negative fraction. Here the CDR3 reads CASSYGQGRRGYTF. The CDR3 DNA is TGTGCCAGCAGTTACGGACAGGGTAGGAGGGGCTACACCTTC.